These 2 T cell receptor beta chains were sequenced from one sample in a study of a mutant IDH1 vaccine in newly diagnosed glioma. Generated by immunoSEQ multiplex PCR, the TCRdb table keeps only in-frame clones and is missing some. The sample yields 35,000 to 50,000 clones, approximately 84% seen once. No antigens are known for them. The time point here: week 23, last vaccination. Every vaccination contained 300 ug of the mutant IDH1 20-mer peptide and was paired with topical imiquimod. Sequencing was performed on PBMCs, taken from a glioma patient whose treatment included an IDH1 peptide vaccine. These TCRs come from a woman under 30 with glioma. Some clones in this sample may be carry-over from other donors' samples.

This chain uses TRBV7-2 with TRBJ2-7; TRBD1 matches at 12 bases. V gave up 5 bases and J gave up 2 bases; unmatched junction bases: 1. Germline assignment: CDR1 SGHTA and CDR2 FQGNSA. CDR3 length: 14 amino acids. In DNA, the CDR3 is TGTGCCAGCAGCGGGGACAGGGGGCCCTACGAGCAGTACTTC. Translation: CASSGDRGPYEQYF. Combining the CDR3 with reference TRBV7-2 and TRBJ2-7 gives the whole variable domain GAGVSQSPSNKVTEKGKDVELRCDPISGHTALYWYRQSLGQGLEFLIYFQGNSAPDKSGLPSDRFSAERTGGSVSTLTIQRTQQEDSAVYLCASSGDRGPYEQYFGPGTRLTVT.

V is TRBV2 and J is TRBJ2-5; D gene uncertain. The germline CDR1 and CDR2 sequences are SNHLY and FYNNEI. CDR3 length: 11 amino acids. With 2 bases removed from V and 4 bases from J, the gap between germline ends came to 2 bases. The CDR3 region has the DNA TGTGCCAGCAGTGAAAGAGAGACCCAGTACTTC. Translating it yields CASSERETQYF.